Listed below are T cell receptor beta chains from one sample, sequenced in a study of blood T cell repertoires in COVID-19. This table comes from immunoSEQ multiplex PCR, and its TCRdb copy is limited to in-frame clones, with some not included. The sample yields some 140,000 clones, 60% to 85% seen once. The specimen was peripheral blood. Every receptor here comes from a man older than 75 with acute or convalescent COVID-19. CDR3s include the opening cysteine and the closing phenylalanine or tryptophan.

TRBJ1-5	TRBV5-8	CASSSPGTGGINQPQHF
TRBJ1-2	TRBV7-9	CASSLTGSAYGYTF
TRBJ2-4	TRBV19	CASSFGLLRGGHIQYF
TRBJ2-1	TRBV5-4	CASSQAGTYNEQFF
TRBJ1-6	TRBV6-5	CASSPGRVDSPLHF
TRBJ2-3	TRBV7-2	CASSLRASGGRTDTQYF
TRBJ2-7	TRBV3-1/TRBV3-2	CASSQGALAGAKSSYEQYF
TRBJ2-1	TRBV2	CASSEQGWGGSYNEQFF
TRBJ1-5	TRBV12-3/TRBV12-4	CASSLGSSQHF
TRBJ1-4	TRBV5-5	CASSAERTTNEKLFF
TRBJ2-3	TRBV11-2	CASSLAPENTQYF
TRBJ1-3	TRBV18	CASSPSGGNAGNTIYF
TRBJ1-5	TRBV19	CASTPLGEVSNQPQHF
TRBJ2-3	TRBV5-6	CASSLVDTPDTQYF
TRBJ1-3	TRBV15	CATSRDAGNSGNTIYF
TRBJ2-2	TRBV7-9	CASSPPGGGDTGELFF
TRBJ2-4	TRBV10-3	CAISDSGTLAKNIQYF
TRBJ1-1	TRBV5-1	CASSIPQDTEAFF
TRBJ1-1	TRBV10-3	CAISDQRPGTEAFF
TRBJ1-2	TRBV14	CASSRDSGYGYTF
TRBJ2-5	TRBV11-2	CASSLDHSQETQYF
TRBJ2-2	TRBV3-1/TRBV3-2	CASSLTGTSNTGELFF
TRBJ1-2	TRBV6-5	CASSYSRGHLNYGYTF
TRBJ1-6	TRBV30	CAWRATGEDRVRKF
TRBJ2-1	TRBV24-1	CATSDSRTGKGHRTYNEQFF
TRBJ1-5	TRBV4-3	CASSQESGNPGRQPQHF
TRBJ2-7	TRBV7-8	CASSFQDRVGYEQYF
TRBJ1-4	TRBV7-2	CASTKTGTRNEKLFF
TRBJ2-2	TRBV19	CASSIQEGYTNTGELFF
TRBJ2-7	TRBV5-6	CASTTPGTPVWEQYF
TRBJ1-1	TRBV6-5	CASSPTGFPEAFF
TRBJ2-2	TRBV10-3	CAIGNRETGELFF
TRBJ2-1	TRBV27	CASSPGTGDDEQFF
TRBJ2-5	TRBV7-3	CASSATTQGTQYF
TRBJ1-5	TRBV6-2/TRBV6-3	CASSYSGRGQPQHF
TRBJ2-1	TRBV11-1	CASSLASGGGAYNEQFF
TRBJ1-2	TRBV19	CATQRDRDYGYTF
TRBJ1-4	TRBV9	CASSLSSQGSYEKLFF
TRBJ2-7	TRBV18	CASSPGQGSVYEQYF
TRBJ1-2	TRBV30	CAWSPRVRGYTF
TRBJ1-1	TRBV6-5	CASGPGTGDYEAFF
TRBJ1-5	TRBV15	CATSRDRDQPQHF
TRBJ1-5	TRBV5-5	CASSFGPNQPQHF
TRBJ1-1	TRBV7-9	CASSLDHDREEAFF
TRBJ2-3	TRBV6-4	CASRPPRQGWTDTQYF
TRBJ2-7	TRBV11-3	CARSSSYEQYF
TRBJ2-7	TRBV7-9	CASTLGTAETYEQYF
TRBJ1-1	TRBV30	CAWRRRVNTEAFF
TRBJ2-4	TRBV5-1	CASSLAGEWNIQYF
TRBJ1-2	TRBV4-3	CASSQAPGQPLYGYTF
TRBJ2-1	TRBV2	CASSIRRGADNEQFF
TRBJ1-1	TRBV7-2	CASSREVGLWAFF